This note documents a single TCR beta chain sequence. As yet, its antigen is unknown. The data stem from a study of T-cell reconstitution after alpha-beta-depleted transplantation in children. Preparing the TCRbeta library involved the use of unique molecular identifiers. TCRdb used MiXCR to reprocess the PCR reads, holding one entry per CDR3 protein. The data show 800,000 to 1,000,000 distinct CDR3 sequences, about 31% seen once. The study, taken as a whole, reports: Most T-cell counts and diversity one year after the transplant came from T cells that were newly produced. Some patients showed high day-60 TCRbeta diversity, which derived from surviving recipient T cells and thymic progenitors. Where alpha-beta T cells came from about two months after transplant was reportedly several hundred expanded graft clones.

The CDR3 contains 13 residues. Deletions cut 8 bases from V and 4 bases from J, with 15 bases between. Germline values: CDR1 SEHNR, CDR2 FQNEAQ (reference sequence). This TCR was recovered from a boy less than two years old who had a stem cell transplant for SCID, so the T cells may come from the graft donor. V usage is TRBV7-9 and J usage is TRBJ2-7, with D perhaps being TRBD1 or TRBD2 (5 bases each). Here the sequenced sample was PBMCs, mostly from graft donor cells, taken 360 days after TCRalphabeta/CD19-depleted stem cell transplant. In nucleotides, the CDR3 is TGTGCCAGCCCGGGGATGGGGCGGTACGAGCAGTACTTC. It yields the protein CASPGMGRYEQYF.